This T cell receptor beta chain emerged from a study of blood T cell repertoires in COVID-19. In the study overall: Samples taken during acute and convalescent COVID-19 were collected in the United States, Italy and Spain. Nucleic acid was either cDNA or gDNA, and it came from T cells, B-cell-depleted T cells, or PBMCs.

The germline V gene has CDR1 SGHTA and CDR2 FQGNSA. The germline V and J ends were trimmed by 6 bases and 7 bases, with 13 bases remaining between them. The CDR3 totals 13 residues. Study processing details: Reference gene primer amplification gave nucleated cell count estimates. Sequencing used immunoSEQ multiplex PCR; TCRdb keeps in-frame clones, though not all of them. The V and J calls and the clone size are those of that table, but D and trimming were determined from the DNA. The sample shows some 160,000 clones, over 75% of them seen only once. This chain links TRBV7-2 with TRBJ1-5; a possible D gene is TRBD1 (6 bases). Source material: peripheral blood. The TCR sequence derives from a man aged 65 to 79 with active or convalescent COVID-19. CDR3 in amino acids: CASSSHRDQPQHF. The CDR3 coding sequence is TGTGCCAGCAGTTCACACAGGGACCAGCCCCAGCATTTT.